This T cell receptor (beta chain) was identified in a study of regulatory T cells in long-lasting Graves disease. The overall study: Prior antithyroid drug treatment in newly diagnosed Graves' patients lasted under 3 months.

According to the study, TCR beta libraries were built with iRepertoire HTBI primers and CDR3-region Arm-PCR. TCRdb reprocessed the multiplex PCR reads with MiXCR, giving one entry per CDR3 protein. The repertoire holds under 300,000 distinct CDR3 sequences, with 18% as singletons. Many counts were recorded for this clonotype. As yet, its antigen is unknown. Study-wide results and caveats: Limited sample numbers may have lowered accuracy.

CDR1 and CDR2 from the germline V gene are SGHDT and YYEEEE. The CDR3 totals 13 residues. With 7 bases clipped from V and 5 bases from J, the junction kept 8 bases outside the gene matches. Sample time point: newly diagnosed GD, antithyroid drugs for less than 3 months. From PBMCs, RNA was extracted and then used to make the TCR library. These sequences were also reported in another study, on T cells in Graves' hyperthyroidism and ophthalmopathy. As reported in that work: HTBI primers were the set used in a first-round RT-PCR of the TCR CDR3. It was a median around seven months before onset that the model predicted ophthalmopathy.

The chain joins TRBV5-6 to TRBJ1-2, with 7 bases matching TRBD1. Here the sequenced sample was peripheral blood mononuclear cells (PBMCs), taken at new diagnosis, from a patient treated with antithyroid drugs. The TCR comes from a woman aged 25-40 years with Graves disease. CDR3 amino acids: CASLQDRSYGYTF. CDR3 in DNA: TGTGCCAGCCTCCAGGACAGGAGTTATGGCTACACCTTC.